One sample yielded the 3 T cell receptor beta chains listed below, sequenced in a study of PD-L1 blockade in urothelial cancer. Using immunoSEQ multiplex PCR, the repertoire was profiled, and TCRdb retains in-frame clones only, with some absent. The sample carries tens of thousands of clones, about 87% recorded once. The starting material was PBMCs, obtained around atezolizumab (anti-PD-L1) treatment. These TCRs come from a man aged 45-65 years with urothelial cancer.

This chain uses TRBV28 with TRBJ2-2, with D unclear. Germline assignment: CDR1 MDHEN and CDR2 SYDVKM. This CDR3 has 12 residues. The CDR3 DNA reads TGTTCCTCTAACCGGAACACCGGGGAGCTGTTTTTT. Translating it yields CSSNRNTGELFF. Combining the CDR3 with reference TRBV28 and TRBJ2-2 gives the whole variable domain DVKVTQSSRYLVKRTGEKVFLECVQDMDHENMFWYRQDPGLGLRLIYFSYDVKMKEKGDIPEGYSVSREKKERFSLILESASTNQTSMYLCSSNRNTGELFFGEGSRLTVL.

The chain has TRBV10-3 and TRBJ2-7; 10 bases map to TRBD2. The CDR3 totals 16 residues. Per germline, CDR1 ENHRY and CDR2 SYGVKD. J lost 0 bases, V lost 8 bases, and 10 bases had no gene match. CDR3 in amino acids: CAIGLTSGPTSYEQYF. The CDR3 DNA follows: TGTGCCATCGGCTTGACTAGCGGGCCAACCTCCTACGAGCAGTACTTC.

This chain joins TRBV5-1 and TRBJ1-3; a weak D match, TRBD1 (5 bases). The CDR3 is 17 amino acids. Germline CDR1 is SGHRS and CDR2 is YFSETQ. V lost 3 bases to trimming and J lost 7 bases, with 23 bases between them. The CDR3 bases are TGCGCCAGCAGCTCAGGTTCGCTCGGACCGGGGGTGAACACCATATATTTT. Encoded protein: CASSSGSLGPGVNTIYF.